Below are 30 T cell receptor beta chains sequenced from a single sample in a study of Ad26.COV2.S vaccination and SARS-CoV-2 variants. Assay used: immunoSEQ multiplex PCR; TCRdb lists only in-frame clones, some missing. The sample contains roughly 350,000 clones, around 86% of which appear only once. Treatment defined: roughly 19 received Ad26.COV2.S at low or high dose, single or two shots; several received placebo; per-sample allocation not given. At day 63 after the first vaccine or placebo injection, samples were drawn. Here the sequenced sample was peripheral blood, taken in a trial of Ad26.COV2.S vaccine versus placebo. Every receptor here comes from a person aged 18-60 years who received the Ad26.COV2.S COVID-19 vaccine or a placebo.

The rearrangement links TRBV24-1 to TRBJ2-2; D could derive from TRBD1 or TRBD2 (5 bases each). The germline CDR1 and CDR2 sequences are KGHDR and SFDVKD. Trimming took off 10 bases at V and 4 bases at J, with 12 bases between the two ends. This CDR3 is built from 13 residues. For the CDR3, the DNA is TGTGCCACAGGGGACGGGACCACCGGGGAGCTGTTTTTT. This encodes CATGDGTTGELFF.

This rearrangement joins TRBV6-4 to TRBJ2-1; TRBD1 might be the D (6 bases). The germline V gene encodes CDR1 MRHNA and CDR2 SNTAGT. The CDR3 runs 15 residues. Trimming took 6 bases from V and 1 from J, leaving 13 bases between them. The CDR3 reads CASSPQRGSYNEQFF. Written as DNA, the CDR3 is TGTGCCAGCAGCCCCCAGAGGGGGTCCTACAATGAGCAGTTCTTC.

This clone was seen a few times. CDR3 protein: CASSQLVTANYEQYF. As DNA, the CDR3 is TGTGCCAGCAGCCAACTTGTGACAGCTAACTACGAGCAGTACTTC. The rearrangement joins TRBV3-1 (or the pseudogene TRBV3-2) to TRBJ2-7, with D possibly matching TRBD1 (5 bases). Per germline, CDR1 LGHDT and CDR2 YNNKEL (reference sequence). V was trimmed by 2 bases and J by 3 bases, leaving 14 bases between them. The CDR3 is 15 amino acids.

The CDR3 DNA reads TGTGCCAGCCGGGACACAGTTCACTATGGCTACACCTTC. This gives the protein CASRDTVHYGYTF. The chain carries TRBV28 and TRBJ1-2; possible D gene TRBD1, 6 bases. CDR3 length equals 13 residues. Germline V gives CDR1 MDHEN, CDR2 SYDVKM. Trimming left V 8 bases short and J 3 bases short, with 13 bases between.

This sequence joins TRBV4-2 and TRBJ2-1, with 12 bases matching TRBD2. J lost 7 bases, V lost 1 base, and 8 bases had no gene match. The CDR3 extends over 17 amino acids. Per germline, CDR1 LGHNA and CDR2 YNFKEQ. The CDR3 loop reads CASSQARASGGANEQFF. CDR3 sequence (DNA): TGTGCCAGCAGCCAAGCCCGCGCTAGCGGGGGGGCTAATGAGCAGTTCTTC.

The chain combines TRBV6-6 with TRBJ1-6; 9 bases are a match to TRBD1. CDR1 is MNHNY and CDR2 is SVGAGI in the germline V gene (reference sequence). The CDR3 extends over 15 amino acids. The J segment lost 11 bases and the V segment lost 5 bases, leaving 10 bases of the junction unmatched. In nucleotides, the CDR3 is TGTGCCAGCAGTAATGATCGGGACAGGGTTACACCCCTCCACTTT. Amino acid sequence: CASSNDRDRVTPLHF.

The CDR3 here is CASSRGRSKGTEAFF. The CDR3 DNA reads TGTGCCAGCAGCAGAGGTCGGTCCAAGGGTACTGAAGCTTTCTTT. The chain combines TRBV14 with TRBJ1-1; D not resolved. With 5 bases removed from V and 5 bases from J, the gap between germline ends came to 18 bases. The CDR3 length is 15 residues. The germline V gene has CDR1 SGHDN and CDR2 FVKESK.

The rearrangement links TRBV9 to TRBJ2-6; no definite D call. Germline CDR1 is SGDLS and CDR2 is YYNGEE. The CDR3 is 16 amino acids. Trimming removed 4 bases from V and 4 bases from J, with 15 bases in between. The CDR3 DNA sequence: TGTGCCAGCAGCACCCCACGAGGCTCAGGGGCCAACGTCCTGACTTTC. This encodes CASSTPRGSGANVLTF.

The V call is TRBV11-3, the J call TRBJ2-1; D perhaps matches TRBD2 (5 bases). The CDR3 covers 16 residues. In germline, CDR1 is SGHNT, CDR2 YENEEA. The germline V and J ends were trimmed by 3 bases and 5 bases, with 17 bases remaining between them. For the CDR3, the DNA is TGTGCCAGCAGCTTCAGCGGTAGTACCATGGACAATGAGCAGTTCTTC. Translating gives CASSFSGSTMDNEQFF.

This chain connects TRBV6-6 to TRBJ1-6; the match to TRBD1 covers 9 bases. CDR1 and CDR2 (germline): MNHNY, SVGAGI (reference sequence). V shed 6 bases, J shed 7 bases, and the junction held 10 bases outside the gene matches. This CDR3 spans 16 amino acids. This chain's CDR3 is CASRYTGGAGNSPLHF. The CDR3 DNA sequence: TGTGCCAGCAGGTATACAGGGGGCGCGGGGAATTCACCCCTCCACTTT.

This sequence joins TRBV7-9 and TRBJ1-2; D may be TRBD1 (6 bases). Germline values: CDR1 SEHNR, CDR2 FQNEAQ (reference sequence). Trimming took 1 base from V and 4 from J, leaving 10 bases between them. This CDR3 contains 14 residues. The CDR3 sequence is CASSLVGQTYGYTF. CDR3 DNA: TGTGCCAGCAGCTTAGTTGGACAGACCTATGGCTACACCTTC.

CDR3 DNA: TGTGCCAGTAGTGAGGTGGAGAACACTGAAGCTTTCTTT. Protein: CASSEVENTEAFF. This chain uses TRBV19 with TRBJ1-1; no clear D gene. The CDR3 spans 13 residues. Germline V lookup: CDR1 LNHDA, CDR2 SQIVND (reference sequence). Trimming removed 5 bases from V and 1 base from J, with 8 bases in between.

The chain joins TRBV5-1 to TRBJ2-7; a possible D gene is TRBD2 (6 bases). The V gene lost 4 bases and the J gene lost 2 bases, with 13 bases spanning the gap. This CDR3 comprises 14 residues. Germline V gene lookup returns CDR1 SGHRS and CDR2 YFSETQ. CDR3 sequence (DNA): TGCGCCAGCAGCGCGGGGCAGGGTACCTACGAGCAGTACTTC. Translating it yields CASSAGQGTYEQYF. The full variable domain, completed using reference TRBV5-1 and TRBJ2-7, is KAGVTQTPRYLIKTRGQQVTLSCSPISGHRSVSWYQQTPGQGLQFLFEYFSETQRNKGNFPGRFSGRQFSNSRSEMNVSTLELGDSALYLCASSAGQGTYEQYFGPGTRLTVT.

The chain employs TRBV15 and TRBJ1-2; the D gene is possibly TRBD1 (6 bases). The V end was cut by 5 bases, the J end by 6 bases, with 19 bases between. The CDR3 loop spans 15 amino acids. CDR1 LNHNV and CDR2 YYDKDF come from the germline V gene (reference sequence). The CDR3 DNA sequence: TGTGCCACCAGCTCAAAGGGGGACGGTCTCGATGGCTACACCTTC. This encodes CATSSKGDGLDGYTF.

This chain links TRBV4-1 with TRBJ1-1; possibly TRBD1 for D (6 bases). The germline gives CDR1 MGHRA, CDR2 YSYEKL. V lost 0 bases to trimming and J lost 4 bases, with 15 bases between them. There are 16 residues in the CDR3. The CDR3 sequence is CASSQEDSPSSTEAFF. The CDR3 DNA sequence: TGCGCCAGCAGCCAAGAGGACAGCCCCTCGAGCACTGAAGCTTTCTTT.

V gene TRBV7-9 combines with J gene TRBJ2-1; D possibly corresponds to TRBD2 (5 bases). Germline V gene sequence: CDR1 SEHNR, CDR2 FQNEAQ (reference sequence). V gave up 4 bases and J gave up 6 bases, with 10 bases separating them. This CDR3 is 13 amino acids long. The CDR3 sequence is CASSSLGSNEQFF. The DNA for the CDR3 is TGTGCCAGCAGCTCACTAGGAAGCAATGAGCAGTTCTTC.

The chain uses TRBV7-9 and TRBJ2-5, with TRBD1 identical over 7 bases. Germline V gives CDR1 SEHNR, CDR2 FQNEAQ (reference sequence). V gave up 5 bases and J gave up 3 bases; unmatched junction bases: 6. The CDR3 sequence is 14 residues long. The DNA of the CDR3 is TGTGCCAGCAGCCCGCGACAGGGCGAAGAGACCCAGTACTTC. Its translation is CASSPRQGEETQYF.

The gene calls are TRBV5-8 and TRBJ2-2; TRBD1 is a possible D gene (5 bases). Germline CDR1 SGHTS, CDR2 YDEGEE. Trimming left V 2 bases short and J 3 bases short, with 14 bases between. The CDR3 sequence is 16 residues long. The CDR3 DNA is TGTGCCAGCAGCTTTTGGTCCCGCAGGGACACCGGGGAGCTGTTTTTT. Translation gives CASSFWSRRDTGELFF.

The count of this clone is one. The chain uses TRBV11-2 and TRBJ2-7; the match to TRBD2 covers 15 bases. CDR1 SGHAT and CDR2 FQNNGV come from the germline V gene. The CDR3 runs to 17 residues. The V and J ends lost 3 bases and 0 bases, in that order; junction bases with no gene match: 3. As DNA, the CDR3 is TGTGCCAGCAGCTTCGGACTAGCGGGGGGGAGCTCCTACGAGCAGTACTTC. This translates into CASSFGLAGGSSYEQYF.

The CDR3 protein is CASSTQQGASETQYF. CDR3 nucleotide sequence: TGTGCCAGCAGTACTCAACAGGGGGCCTCGGAGACCCAGTACTTC. The chain combines TRBV6-5 with TRBJ2-5; 9 bases match TRBD1. CDR1 is MNHEY and CDR2 is SVGAGI in the germline V gene. The CDR3 is 15 residues long. J gave up 5 bases and V 5 bases, and 9 bases lay outside the gene matches.

This chain connects TRBV27 to TRBJ2-6, with D perhaps matching TRBD1 or TRBD2 (5 bases each). Trimming left V 6 bases short and J 4 bases short, with 19 bases between. Germline lookup yields CDR1 MNHEY and CDR2 SMNVEV (reference sequence). The CDR3 contains 17 residues. The CDR3 loop reads CASSFRGETGGANVLTF. For the CDR3, the DNA is TGTGCCAGCAGCTTCAGAGGGGAGACGGGCGGGGCCAACGTCCTGACTTTC.

The rearrangement joins TRBV6-5 to TRBJ1-5; weak D call: TRBD1 (5 bases). The CDR3 runs 15 residues. The V and J ends lost 5 bases and 5 bases respectively, with 16 bases between them. From germline, CDR1 is MNHEY and CDR2 SVGAGI. CDR3 sequence: CASSSRQGPHQPQHF. DNA of the CDR3: TGTGCCAGCAGTAGCCGGCAGGGCCCCCATCAGCCCCAGCATTTT.

This clone has a handful of counts. The genes are TRBV9 and TRBJ1-1; no clear D gene. Germline V gene sequence: CDR1 SGDLS, CDR2 YYNGEE. CDR3 length: 14 amino acids. Trimming stripped 0 bases from V and 1 base from J, with 7 bases between. As DNA, the CDR3 is TGTGCCAGCAGCGTAGAAGGCAGGAACACTGAAGCTTTCTTT. Amino acid sequence: CASSVEGRNTEAFF.

This sequence joins TRBV6-6 and TRBJ1-1; a weak D match, TRBD1 (6 bases). From germline, CDR1 is MNHNY and CDR2 SVGAGI (reference sequence). V shed 2 bases and J shed 2 bases, with 9 bases lying between them. This CDR3 has 14 residues. CDR3 in DNA: TGTGCCAGCAGTTACGCAGGGGACAACACTGAAGCTTTCTTT. Protein: CASSYAGDNTEAFF.

At least ten counts were recorded for this clone. This chain joins TRBV6-2 or TRBV6-3 and TRBJ2-7; TRBD1 agrees at 8 bases. The germline CDR1 and CDR2 sequences are MNHEY and SVGEGT. With V trimmed by 2 bases and J by 0 bases, 6 bases remained unmatched. The CDR3 has 16 residues. The CDR3 spells CASSYRQGTASYEQYF. The CDR3 nucleotides are TGTGCCAGCAGTTACCGACAGGGGACAGCCTCCTACGAGCAGTACTTC.

The V call is TRBV4-2, the J call TRBJ2-7; D perhaps matches TRBD1 (6 bases). This CDR3 has 15 residues. CDR1 LGHNA and CDR2 YNFKEQ come from the germline V gene. V lost 0 bases to trimming and J lost 6 bases, with 15 bases between them. This chain's CDR3 is CASSQEDSLQAEQYF. In DNA form, the CDR3 reads TGTGCCAGCAGCCAAGAGGACAGTCTCCAGGCCGAGCAGTACTTC.

This chain connects TRBV6-6 to TRBJ1-5; the D gene is possibly TRBD1 (5 bases). This CDR3 spans 14 amino acids. Trimming stripped 5 bases from V and 7 bases from J, with 15 bases between. Germline V lookup: CDR1 MNHNY, CDR2 SVGAGI (reference sequence). Here the CDR3 reads CASSPPGYGQPQHF. The CDR3 nucleotides read TGTGCCAGCAGTCCCCCAGGGTACGGGCAGCCCCAGCATTTT.

The chain links TRBV4-1 to TRBJ1-1; TRBD1 might be the D (5 bases). V lost 4 bases, J lost 4 bases, and 10 bases lay in between. This CDR3 comprises 13 residues. The germline V gene encodes CDR1 MGHRA and CDR2 YSYEKL. CDR3 nucleotides: TGCGCCAGCAGCCGAGTTCAGGGCACTGAAGCTTTCTTT. This sequence encodes CASSRVQGTEAFF.

This sequence joins TRBV10-3 and TRBJ1-1; 9 nucleotides align to TRBD1. V shed 6 bases, J shed 4 bases, and the junction held 6 bases outside the gene matches. The CDR3 has 14 amino acids. The germline CDR1 and CDR2 sequences are ENHRY and SYGVKD. CDR3 loop: CAIRGTGLSTEAFF. DNA of the CDR3: TGTGCCATCAGGGGGACAGGGTTGAGCACTGAAGCTTTCTTT.

In regard to this clone: A read error may account for a junction end that differs from germline. This chain links TRBV19 with TRBJ1-1; a possible D gene is TRBD1 (5 bases). This CDR3 is 14 amino acids long. CDR1 is LNHDA, CDR2 SQIVND, per germline (reference sequence). The CDR3 sequence: CASSIRQMNSEAFF. CDR3 nucleotide sequence: TGTGCCAGTAGTATCCGACAGATGAACTCTGAAGCTTTCTTT.